Included here is one T cell receptor beta chain sequence, with context. The CDR3 totals 12 residues. From germline, CDR1 is MNHNS and CDR2 SASEGT. The trim removed 9 bases at V and 6 bases at J, leaving 6 bases unmatched. This entry is derived from a study of CD8 T cells in Susac syndrome. Study-wide context: Clinical remission applied to under ten sequenced Susac syndrome patients, and five or six had active disease. Treatment status at blood draw for the Susac syndrome patients was therapy-naive, corticosteroids, or intravenous immunoglobulin alone.

After extraction with the RNeasy kit, roughly 0.45 to 1 ug of the RNA was reverse transcribed using random hexamers. Each CDR3 protein is one row after TCRdb ran MiXCR on the immunoSEQ multiplex PCR reads. The sample contains around 150,000 distinct CDR3 sequences, 95% of which appear only once. Recently defined diagnostic criteria for definite or probable disease were fulfilled by Susac syndrome patients. The sample consisted of CD4+ T cells from PBMCs. The TCR comes from a human donor with Susac syndrome. The chain links TRBV6-1 to TRBJ2-7; 9 bases line up with TRBD1. CDR3 in amino acids: CASNRGLVEQYF. The CDR3 nucleotides are TGTGCCAGTAACAGGGGGCTGGTCGAGCAGTACTTC.